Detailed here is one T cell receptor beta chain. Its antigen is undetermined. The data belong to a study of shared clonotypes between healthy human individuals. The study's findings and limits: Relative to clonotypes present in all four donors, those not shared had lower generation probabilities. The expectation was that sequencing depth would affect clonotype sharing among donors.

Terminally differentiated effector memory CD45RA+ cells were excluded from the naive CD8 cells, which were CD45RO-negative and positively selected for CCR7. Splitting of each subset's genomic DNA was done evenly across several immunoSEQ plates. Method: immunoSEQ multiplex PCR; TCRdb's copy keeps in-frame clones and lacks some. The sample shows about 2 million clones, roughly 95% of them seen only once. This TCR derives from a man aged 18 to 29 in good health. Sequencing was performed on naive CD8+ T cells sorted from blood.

CDR3 nucleotides: TGTGCCAGCAGTTTAATGGGACCACTTGCAACTAATGAAAAACTGTTTTTT. This gives the protein CASSLMGPLATNEKLFF. The chain combines TRBV27 with TRBJ1-4; D is perhaps TRBD1 (5 bases). CDR1 and CDR2 from the germline V gene are MNHEY and SMNVEV (reference sequence). Trimming cost V 2 bases and J 0 bases, with 13 bases left between them. The CDR3 is made up of 17 amino acids.